These T cell receptor beta chains were read from a single sample in a study of T cells after yellow fever vaccination. TCRdb passed the 5' RACE reads through MiXCR, listing each CDR3 protein once. The top ten hold roughly a sixth of the sample, which has 300,000 to 450,000 distinct CDR3 sequences, roughly 8% seen once. This sample comprised PBMCs, obtained approximately 40 days after the first yellow fever vaccination. These receptors originate from a man between 18 and 35 years old who received the YFV17D yellow fever vaccine. CDR3s include the opening cysteine and the closing phenylalanine or tryptophan. D genes are given only for firm matches. Where a row states a size, it is once, few, many or the class of an expanded clone; other rows omit it.

TRBJ2-1	TRBD2	few	TRBV7-3	CASSLTPGRGGSEQFF	TGTGCCAGCAGCTTAACACCGGGGAGGGGAGGGAGTGAGCAGTTCTTC
TRBJ1-2	-	-	TRBV12-3/TRBV12-4	CASSLEQGHGYTF	TGTGCCAGCAGTTTAGAACAGGGACATGGCTACACCTTC
TRBJ1-5	-	-	TRBV18	CASSQTFNSNQPQHF	TGTGCCAGCTCACAGACCTTCAATAGCAATCAGCCCCAGCATTTT
TRBJ2-7	-	-	TRBV12-3/TRBV12-4	CASSKLAPAYEQYF	TGTGCCAGCAGTAAATTAGCGCCAGCCTACGAGCAGTACTTC
TRBJ1-2	-	-	TRBV29-1	CSVDLTGLNYGYTF	TGCAGCGTTGATTTGACAGGCCTTAACTATGGCTACACCTTC
TRBJ1-2	-	-	TRBV7-2	CASSLGVFYGYTF	TGTGCCAGCAGCTTAGGGGTTTTCTATGGCTACACCTTC
TRBJ2-3	-	-	TRBV4-2	CASSQSSRETWDTQYF	TGTGCCAGCAGCCAATCCTCCCGGGAAACATGGGATACGCAGTATTTT
TRBJ2-1	TRBD1	many	TRBV19	CASSRVDRGIYEQFF	TGTGCCAGTAGTAGAGTCGACAGGGGAATCTATGAGCAGTTCTTC
TRBJ1-6	-	few	TRBV24-1	CATNTPGTDVSPLHF	TGTGCCACCAACACACCGGGAACAGATGTTTCACCCCTCCACTTT
TRBJ1-2	-	-	TRBV4-3	CASSQGPGGGGYTF	TGCGCCAGCAGCCAAGGACCCGGGGGGGGAGGCTACACCTTC
TRBJ2-2	-	few	TRBV9	CASSGLVGGELFF	TGTGCCAGCAGCGGGCTTGTAGGCGGGGAGCTGTTTTTT